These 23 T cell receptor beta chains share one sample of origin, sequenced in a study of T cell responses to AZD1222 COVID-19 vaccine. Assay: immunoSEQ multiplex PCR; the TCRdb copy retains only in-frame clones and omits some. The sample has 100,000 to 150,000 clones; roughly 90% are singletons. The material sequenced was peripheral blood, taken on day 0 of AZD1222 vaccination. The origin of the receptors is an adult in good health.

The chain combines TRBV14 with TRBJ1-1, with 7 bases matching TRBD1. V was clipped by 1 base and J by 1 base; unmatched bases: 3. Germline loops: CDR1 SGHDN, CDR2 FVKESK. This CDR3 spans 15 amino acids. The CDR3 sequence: CASSQGAGGNTEAFF. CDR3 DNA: TGTGCCAGCAGCCAAGGGGCAGGGGGGAACACTGAAGCTTTCTTT.

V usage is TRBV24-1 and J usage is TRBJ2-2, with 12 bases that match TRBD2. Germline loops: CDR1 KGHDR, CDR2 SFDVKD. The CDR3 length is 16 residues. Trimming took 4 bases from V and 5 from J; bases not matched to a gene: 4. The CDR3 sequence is CATSDKTSGGTGELFF. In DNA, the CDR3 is TGTGCCACCAGTGACAAGACTAGCGGGGGAACCGGGGAGCTGTTTTTT.

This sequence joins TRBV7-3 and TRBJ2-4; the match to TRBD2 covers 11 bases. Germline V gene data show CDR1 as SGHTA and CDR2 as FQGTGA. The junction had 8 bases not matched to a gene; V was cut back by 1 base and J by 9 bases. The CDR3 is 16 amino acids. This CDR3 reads CASSLSTSGSIGIQYF. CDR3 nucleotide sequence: TGTGCCAGCAGCTTAAGTACTAGCGGGAGTATAGGCATTCAGTACTTC.

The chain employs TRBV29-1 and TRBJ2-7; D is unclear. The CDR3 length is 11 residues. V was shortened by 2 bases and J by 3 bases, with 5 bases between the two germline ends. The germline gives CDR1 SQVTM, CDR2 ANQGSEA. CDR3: CSVENGYEQYF. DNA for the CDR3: TGCAGCGTTGAAAACGGCTACGAGCAGTACTTC.

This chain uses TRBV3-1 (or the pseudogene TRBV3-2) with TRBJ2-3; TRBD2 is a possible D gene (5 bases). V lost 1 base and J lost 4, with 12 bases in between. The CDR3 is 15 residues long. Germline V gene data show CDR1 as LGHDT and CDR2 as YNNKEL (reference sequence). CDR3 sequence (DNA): TGTGCCAGCAGCCAAGCCCCTCTGGAGGCAGATACGCAGTATTTT. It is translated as CASSQAPLEADTQYF.

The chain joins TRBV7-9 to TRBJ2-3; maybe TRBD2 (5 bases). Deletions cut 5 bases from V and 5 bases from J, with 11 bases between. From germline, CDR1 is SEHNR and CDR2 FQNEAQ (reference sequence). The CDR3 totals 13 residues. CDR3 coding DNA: TGTGCCAGCAGCCTAGTGGGGAGAGATACGCAGTATTTT. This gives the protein CASSLVGRDTQYF. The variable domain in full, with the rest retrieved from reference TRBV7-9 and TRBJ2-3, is DTGVSQNPRHKITKRGQNVTFRCDPISEHNRLYWYRQTLGQGPEFLTYFQNEAQLEKSRLLSDRFSAERPKGSFSTLEIQRTEQGDSAMYLCASSLVGRDTQYFGPGTRLTVL.

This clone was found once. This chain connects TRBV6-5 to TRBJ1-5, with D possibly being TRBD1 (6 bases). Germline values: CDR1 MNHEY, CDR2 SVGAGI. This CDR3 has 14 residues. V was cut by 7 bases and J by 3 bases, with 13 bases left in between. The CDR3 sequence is CASKGDNHNQPQHF. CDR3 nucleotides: TGTGCCAGCAAAGGGGACAACCACAATCAGCCCCAGCATTTT.

The CDR3 coding sequence is TGTGCCAGCAGCCCGGCGGGGTTTAATTTCGATACGCAGTATTTT. The encoded protein is CASSPAGFNFDTQYF. This rearrangement joins TRBV5-8 to TRBJ2-3; a weak D match, TRBD2 (6 bases). The CDR3 spans 15 residues. CDR1 SGHTS and CDR2 YDEGEE come from the germline V gene. Trimming left V 4 bases short and J 6 bases short, with 18 bases between. Using reference TRBV5-8 and TRBJ2-3 for the parts outside the CDR3, the full variable domain is EAGVTQSPTHLIKTRGQQATLRCSPISGHTSVYWYQQALGLGLQFLLWYDEGEERNRGNFPPRFSGRQFPNYSSELNVNALELEDSALYLCASSPAGFNFDTQYFGPGTRLTVL.

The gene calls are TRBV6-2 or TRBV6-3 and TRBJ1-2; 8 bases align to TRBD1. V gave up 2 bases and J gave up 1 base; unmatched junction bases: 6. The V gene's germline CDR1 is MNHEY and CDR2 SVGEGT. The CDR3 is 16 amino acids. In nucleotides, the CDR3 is TGTGCCAGCAGTTACCCCGGACAGGGAAGTAACTATGGCTACACCTTC. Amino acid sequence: CASSYPGQGSNYGYTF.

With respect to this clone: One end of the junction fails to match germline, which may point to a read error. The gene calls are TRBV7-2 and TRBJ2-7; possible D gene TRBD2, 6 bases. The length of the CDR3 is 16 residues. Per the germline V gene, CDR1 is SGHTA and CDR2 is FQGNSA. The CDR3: CASGFTGLAPYYEQYF. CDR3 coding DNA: TGTGCCAGCGGCTTCACTGGGCTAGCGCCGTACTACGAGCAGTACTTC.

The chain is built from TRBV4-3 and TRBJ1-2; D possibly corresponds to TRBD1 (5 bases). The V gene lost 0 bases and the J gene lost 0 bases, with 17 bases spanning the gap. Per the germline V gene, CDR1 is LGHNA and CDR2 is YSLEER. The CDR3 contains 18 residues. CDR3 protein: CASSQDRGAGATNYGYTF. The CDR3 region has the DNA TGCGCCAGCAGCCAAGATCGGGGAGCTGGGGCTACTAACTATGGCTACACCTTC.

CDR3 in DNA: TGTGCCACCAGTGAGGGGGGACTAGCGGGATTCAAAAACATTCAGTACTTC. Translated, it gives CATSEGGLAGFKNIQYF. The V gene is TRBV24-1, the J gene TRBJ2-4, with 13 bases fitting TRBD2. This CDR3 has 17 residues. The V and J ends lost 4 bases and 3 bases, in that order; junction bases with no gene match: 5. Per the germline V gene, CDR1 is KGHDR and CDR2 is SFDVKD.

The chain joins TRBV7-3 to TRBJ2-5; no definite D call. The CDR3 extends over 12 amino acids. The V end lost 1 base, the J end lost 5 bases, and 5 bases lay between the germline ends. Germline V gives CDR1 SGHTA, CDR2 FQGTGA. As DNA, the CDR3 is TGTGCCAGCAGCTTAAGATTCGAGACCCAGTACTTC. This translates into CASSLRFETQYF.

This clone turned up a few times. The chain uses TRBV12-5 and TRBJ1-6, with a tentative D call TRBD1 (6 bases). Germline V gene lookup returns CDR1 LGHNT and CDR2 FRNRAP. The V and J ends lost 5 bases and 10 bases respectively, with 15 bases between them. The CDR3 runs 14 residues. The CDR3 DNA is TGTGCTAGTGGTCTCCAGGGGTTGGAATCACCCCTCCACTTT. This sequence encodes CASGLQGLESPLHF. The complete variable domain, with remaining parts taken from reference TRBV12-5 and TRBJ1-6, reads DARVTQTPRHKVTEMGQEVTMRCQPILGHNTVFWYRQTMMQGLELLAYFRNRAPLDDSGMPKDRFSAEMPDATLATLKIQPSEPRDSAVYFCASGLQGLESPLHFGNGTRLTVT.

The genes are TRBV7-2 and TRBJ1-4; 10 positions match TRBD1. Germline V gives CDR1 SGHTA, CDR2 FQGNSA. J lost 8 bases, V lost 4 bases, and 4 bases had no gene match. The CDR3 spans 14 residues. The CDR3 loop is CASSSGQGREKLFF. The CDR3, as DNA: TGTGCCAGCAGCTCGGGACAGGGGAGAGAAAAACTGTTTTTT.

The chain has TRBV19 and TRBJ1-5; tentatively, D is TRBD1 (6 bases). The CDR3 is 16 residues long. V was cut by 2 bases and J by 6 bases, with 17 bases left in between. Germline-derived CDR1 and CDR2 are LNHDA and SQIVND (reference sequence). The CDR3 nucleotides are TGTGCCAGTAGTATAAGAGGGGGGGTCCGGGGTCAGCCCCAGCATTTT. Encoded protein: CASSIRGGVRGQPQHF.

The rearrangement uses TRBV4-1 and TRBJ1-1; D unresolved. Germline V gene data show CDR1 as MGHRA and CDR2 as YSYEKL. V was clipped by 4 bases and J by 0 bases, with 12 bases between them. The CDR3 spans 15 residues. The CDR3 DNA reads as TGCGCCAGCAGCCCCCAAGACGGGGTGAACACTGAAGCTTTCTTT. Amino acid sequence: CASSPQDGVNTEAFF.

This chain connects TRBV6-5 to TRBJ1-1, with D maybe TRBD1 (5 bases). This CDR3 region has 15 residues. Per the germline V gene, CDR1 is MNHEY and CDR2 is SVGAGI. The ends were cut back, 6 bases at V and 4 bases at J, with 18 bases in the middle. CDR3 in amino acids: CASRRGTSLGTEAFF. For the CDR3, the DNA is TGTGCCAGCAGGCGAGGGACCTCCCTGGGCACTGAAGCTTTCTTT.

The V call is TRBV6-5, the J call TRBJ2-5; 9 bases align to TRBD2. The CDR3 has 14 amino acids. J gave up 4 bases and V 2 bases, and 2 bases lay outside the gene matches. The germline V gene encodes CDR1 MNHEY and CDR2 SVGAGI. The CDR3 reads CASSYGAGGETQYF. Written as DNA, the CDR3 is TGTGCCAGCAGTTACGGAGCGGGAGGAGAGACCCAGTACTTC.

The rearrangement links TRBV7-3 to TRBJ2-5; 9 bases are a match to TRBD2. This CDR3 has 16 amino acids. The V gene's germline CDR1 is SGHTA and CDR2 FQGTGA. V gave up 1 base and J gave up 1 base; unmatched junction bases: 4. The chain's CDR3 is CASSLMGGGAQETQYF. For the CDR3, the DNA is TGTGCCAGCAGCTTAATGGGCGGGGGGGCCCAAGAGACCCAGTACTTC.

The CDR3 DNA sequence: TGTGCCAGCAGTTTAACAGGGCCGAACACTGAAGCTTTCTTT. This encodes CASSLTGPNTEAFF. The chain links TRBV27 to TRBJ1-1, with a tentative D call TRBD1 (6 bases). Trimming pared 2 bases from V and 1 base from J, leaving 8 bases between. CDR3 length: 14 residues. Germline values: CDR1 MNHEY, CDR2 SMNVEV (reference sequence).

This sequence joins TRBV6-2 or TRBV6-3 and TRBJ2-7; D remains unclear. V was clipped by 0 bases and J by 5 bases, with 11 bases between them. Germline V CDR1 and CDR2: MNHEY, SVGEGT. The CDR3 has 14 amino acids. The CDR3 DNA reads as TGTGCCAGCAGTTACTCCTTTGCGGCCCACGAGCAGTACTTC. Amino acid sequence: CASSYSFAAHEQYF.

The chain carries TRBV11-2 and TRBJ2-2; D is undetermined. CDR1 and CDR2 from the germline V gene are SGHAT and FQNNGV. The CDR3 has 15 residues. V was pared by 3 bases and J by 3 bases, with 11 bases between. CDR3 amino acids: CASSFRLGDTGELFF. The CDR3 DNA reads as TGTGCCAGCAGCTTCCGACTCGGCGACACCGGGGAGCTGTTTTTT.